This T cell receptor beta chain was sequenced in a study of monozygotic twins with inflammatory bowel disease. Blood was drawn once per donor, and each sample measured 2 to 2.5 ml. The UMIs contained a 6-nucleotide sample barcode. They were added by template switching during cDNA synthesis. After re-calling the 5' RACE reads, TCRdb lists one entry per CDR3 protein, DNA absent. The table lists some 150,000 distinct CDR3 sequences, with 2.4% in the top ten. A word on this clonotype: Its antigen is unidentified.

From germline, CDR1 is SGHRS and CDR2 YFSETQ. The CDR3 extends over 14 amino acids. Whole-study results and caveats: A lone strong IBD-associated signal or clonotype found no support.

The V call is TRBV5-1, the J call TRBJ2-1; lacking DNA, the TRBD1 call made by TCRdb goes unchecked. Sequencing was performed on blood. The TCR originated in a human donor with ulcerative colitis or Crohn's disease, or a healthy co-twin of an affected twin (not recorded which). CDR3 in amino acids: CASSPGDSYNEQFF.